Listed below are T cell receptor beta chains from one sample, sequenced in a study of regulatory T cells in long-lasting Graves disease. TCRdb processed the multiplex PCR reads anew with MiXCR; each CDR3 protein has one entry. The sample contains 450,000 to 600,000 distinct CDR3 sequences, about 13% of which appear only once. These data were also reused for a study on T cells in Graves' hyperthyroidism and ophthalmopathy.

The specimen comprised peripheral blood mononuclear cells (PBMCs), sampled at new diagnosis, from a patient treated with antithyroid drugs. Receptors were obtained from a man aged 25 to 45 with Graves disease. Both conserved end residues are part of each CDR3. D genes are given only for firm matches. Rows may omit the clone size; those that give it use once, few, many or a size class.

NA,TRBJ1-2,many,TRBV20-1,CSARDPGVHYGYTF,TGCAGTGCTAGAGATCCTGGAGTCCACTATGGCTACACCTTC
TRBD1,TRBJ2-1,few,TRBV6-5,CASSYSQGANEQFF,TGTGCCAGCAGTTACTCGCAGGGGGCCAATGAGCAGTTCTTC
TRBD1,TRBJ2-3,many,TRBV29-1,CSADRVGDTQYF,TGCAGCGCGGACAGGGTAGGAGATACGCAGTATTTT
TRBD2,TRBJ2-2,NA,TRBV5-1,CASGTSGSPGELFF,TGCGCCAGCGGGACTAGCGGGAGCCCCGGGGAGCTGTTTTTT
TRBD1,TRBJ1-3,few,TRBV12-3/TRBV12-4,CASNSGGRNTIYF,TGTGCCAGCAATTCAGGGGGCCGGAACACCATATATTTT
TRBD2,TRBJ2-7,many,TRBV30,CAWKAGVEGEQYF,TGTGCCTGGAAGGCGGGGGTTGAGGGGGAGCAGTACTTC
NA,TRBJ1-2,few,TRBV5-1,CASSLAMGANYGYTF,TGCGCCAGCAGCTTGGCCATGGGGGCGAACTATGGCTACACCTTC
NA,TRBJ2-7,many,TRBV12-5,CASGPLGLLYEQYF,TGTGCTAGCGGACCTTTAGGGTTACTCTACGAGCAGTACTTC
TRBD1,TRBJ2-1,few,TRBV18,CASSPRQGYGYNEQFF,TGTGCCAGCTCACCGAGACAGGGTTATGGTTACAATGAGCAGTTCTTC
TRBD2,TRBJ2-7,many,TRBV7-3,CASSLGGNSYEQYF,TGTGCCAGCAGCTTGGGGGGGAACTCCTACGAGCAGTACTTC
NA,TRBJ2-3,many,TRBV12-3/TRBV12-4,CASSPTFGSTDTQYF,TGTGCCAGCAGTCCGACATTTGGGTCCACAGATACGCAGTATTTT
NA,TRBJ2-7,many,TRBV30,CAWRRRGEQYF,TGTGCCTGGAGACGCAGGGGCGAGCAGTACTTC
NA,TRBJ1-2,few,TRBV24-1,CATSETANYGYTF,TGTGCCACCAGCGAGACAGCTAACTATGGCTACACCTTC
NA,TRBJ1-2,NA,TRBV10-3,CAISDTYGYTF,TGTGCCATCAGTGACACCTATGGCTACACCTTC
NA,TRBJ2-2,NA,TRBV28,CASSLGHGGTGELFF,TGTGCCAGCAGTTTGGGTCATGGGGGTACCGGGGAGCTGTTTTTT
NA,TRBJ2-7,few,TRBV7-8,CASSLNSRYEQYF,TGTGCCAGCAGCCTGAACTCGAGGTACGAGCAGTACTTC
TRBD2,TRBJ2-1,NA,TRBV14,CASSQGGGLAGGGEQFF,TGTGCCAGCAGCCAAGGGGGGGGACTAGCGGGAGGAGGTGAGCAGTTCTTC
NA,TRBJ1-1,many,TRBV9,CASSVDVMNTEAFF,TGTGCCAGCAGCGTAGATGTAATGAACACTGAAGCTTTCTTT
TRBD1,TRBJ2-7,NA,TRBV30,CAWSLTGGVYEQYF,TGTGCCTGGAGTCTGACAGGGGGCGTATACGAGCAGTACTTC
TRBD2,TRBJ2-1,NA,TRBV6-2/TRBV6-3,CASSEDAGLAGLLYNEQFF,TGTGCCAGCAGTGAGGACGCGGGACTAGCGGGCCTACTTTACAATGAGCAGTTCTTC
TRBD1,TRBJ1-5,many,TRBV20-1,CSAERTGQGQHF,TGCAGTGCTGAGAGGACAGGCCAGGGCCAGCATTTT
TRBD1,TRBJ1-1,NA,TRBV12-5,CASGGTGTDEAFF,TGTGCTAGTGGCGGAACCGGGACAGATGAAGCTTTCTTT
NA,TRBJ1-1,many,TRBV12-3/TRBV12-4,CASSPLPSGEAFF,TGTGCCAGCAGCCCGCTTCCATCCGGGGAAGCTTTCTTT
NA,TRBJ2-1,few,TRBV28,CATYQSGQNFNEQFF,TGTGCCACCTACCAAAGCGGGCAAAACTTCAATGAGCAGTTCTTC
NA,TRBJ1-5,NA,TRBV20-1,CSAREPGAVNQPQHF,TGCAGTGCTAGAGAACCGGGGGCGGTCAATCAGCCCCAGCATTTT
TRBD2,TRBJ2-3,many,TRBV7-8,CASSLVSFGGSSRDTQYF,TGTGCCAGCAGCTTAGTGAGTTTTGGCGGGAGTTCCAGAGATACGCAGTATTTT
TRBD2,TRBJ2-7,many,TRBV20-1,CSASGRASEQYF,TGCAGTGCTAGCGGGAGGGCGAGCGAGCAGTACTTC
NA,TRBJ1-1,many,TRBV5-1,CASSLGFPGGNTEAFF,TGCGCCAGCAGCTTGGGATTTCCCGGAGGCAACACTGAAGCTTTCTTT
TRBD2,TRBJ2-2,NA,TRBV11-2,CASSPRPGLAGIADTGELFF,TGTGCCAGCAGCCCCCGACCGGGACTAGCGGGAATCGCGGACACCGGGGAGCTGTTTTTT
TRBD2,TRBJ2-2,few,TRBV20-1,CSASPGTSGNTGELFF,TGCAGTGCTAGTCCGGGGACTAGCGGGAACACCGGGGAGCTGTTTTTT
TRBD1,TRBJ2-2,many,TRBV19,CASKDRSAGELFF,TGTGCCAGTAAGGACAGGTCCGCCGGGGAGCTGTTTTTT
NA,TRBJ1-6,many,TRBV20-1,CSARNGSPLHF,TGCAGTGCTAGAAATGGGTCACCCCTCCACTTT
NA,TRBJ1-3,NA,TRBV20-1,CSADSGNTIYF,TGCAGTGCTGACAGCGGAAACACCATATATTTT
TRBD2,TRBJ2-3,many,TRBV11-3,CASSPGTSFRTDTQYF,TGTGCCAGCAGCCCCGGGACTAGCTTTCGCACAGATACGCAGTATTTT
TRBD2,TRBJ2-1,many,TRBV7-9,CASSTLAGGPAYNEQFF,TGTGCCAGCAGCACGCTAGCGGGTGGCCCTGCTTACAATGAGCAGTTCTTC
TRBD1,TRBJ2-2,few,TRBV6-5,CASSYRGLTGELFF,TGTGCCAGCAGCTACAGGGGGCTAACCGGGGAGCTGTTTTTT
TRBD1,TRBJ2-7,many,TRBV11-2,CASSLVRGPLSSYEQYF,TGTGCCAGCAGCCTCGTGAGGGGGCCCCTTAGCTCCTACGAGCAGTACTTC